A selection of T cell receptor beta chains follows, all from one sample in a study of blood T cells in healthy people across ages. TCRdb reprocessed the 5' RACE reads with MiXCR, giving one entry per CDR3 protein. The sample carries roughly 1.9 million distinct CDR3 sequences, about two fifths recorded once. Material for sequencing was blood. These receptors all stem from a human donor in good health. Both conserved end residues are part of each CDR3. A D gene is named only where the DNA matches it firmly.

D gene,V gene,CDR3 protein
.,TRBV9,CASSPEQGLGSPLHF
TRBD1,TRBV7-2,CASTLTGQLGSNYGYTF
.,TRBV2,CATHLQGRFQSVQYF
.,TRBV7-2,CASSPSSEETQYF
.,TRBV7-9,CASSFGRRDTYGYTF
.,TRBV13,CASSFYPEGGYGYTF
TRBD1,TRBV29-1,CSVEDLDRGINGYTF
.,TRBV3-1,CASSQDGRDEQFF
TRBD2,TRBV28,CASSFGLRRRGGLTQYF
.,TRBV5-5,CATGRGSYEQYF
.,TRBV6-5,CACSPASSPDTQYF
.,TRBV11-2,CASSLLMSLGTDTQYF
.,TRBV29-1,CRGIPGSGRRRGELLNERFF
.,TRBV12-5,CASGDRDTKAGELFF
.,TRBV9,CAGSEVVEYIQYF
.,TRBV5-1,CASSITGSRDTQYF
TRBD1,TRBV19,CASNPRGQNYGYTF
TRBD2,TRBV5-1,CASSLRPSGEGDTQYF
TRBD1,TRBV6-5,CASGDRVDEQYF
TRBD2,TRBV28,CARSSPGLSAYEQYF
TRBD2,TRBV6-2/TRBV6-3,CASSYLLAGGASRETQYF
.,TRBV24-1,CATSNSGVGTDYYEQYF
.,TRBV4-1,CASSQVGRRDEQFF
.,TRBV4-3,CASSQVEKYNEKLFF
.,TRBV7-2,CASSLEGARGNEQFF
TRBD1,TRBV4-1,CASSPRKWTGIAGVTDTQYF
.,TRBV29-1,CSVAGVAEAFF
.,TRBV20-1,CSAYRDTDYGYTF
.,TRBV29-1,CSVAASLYGYTF
.,TRBV12-3/TRBV12-4,CASSWTLSYEQYF
.,TRBV5-1,CASSDAGTSSYNEQFF
.,TRBV25-1,CASSAGGGGNNSPLHF
.,TRBV7-2,CASSRRAGETQYF
TRBD2,TRBV6-6,CASRGGGGITDTQYF